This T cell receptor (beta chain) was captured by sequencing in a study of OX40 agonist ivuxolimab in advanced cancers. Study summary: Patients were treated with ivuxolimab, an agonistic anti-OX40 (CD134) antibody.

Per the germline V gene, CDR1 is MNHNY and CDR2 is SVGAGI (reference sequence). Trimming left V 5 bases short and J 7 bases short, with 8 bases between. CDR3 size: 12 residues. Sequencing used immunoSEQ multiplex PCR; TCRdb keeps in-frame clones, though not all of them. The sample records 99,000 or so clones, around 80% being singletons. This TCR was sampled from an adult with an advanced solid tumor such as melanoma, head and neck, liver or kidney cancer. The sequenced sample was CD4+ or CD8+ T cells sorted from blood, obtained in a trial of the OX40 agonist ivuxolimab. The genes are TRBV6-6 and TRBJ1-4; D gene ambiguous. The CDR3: CASSNGGEKLFF. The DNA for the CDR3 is TGTGCCAGCAGTAACGGAGGTGAAAAACTGTTTTTT.